A single sample is the source of the 19 T cell receptor beta chains below, sequenced in a study of T-cell reconstitution after alpha-beta-depleted transplantation in children (dated by TCRdb to about 2016). The treatment or condition label of this sample denotes: allogeneic hematopoietic cell transplantation with graft depleted of TCRalphabeta T cells and CD19 B cells. Libraries were made using PCR. The reads were generated on an Illumina HiSeq 2500. TCR library preparation used molecular barcoding, with unique molecular identifiers applied to normalize quantification of the TCRbeta repertoire. TCRdb reanalyzed the raw reads on its own, using fastp at Q25 for trimming and MiXCR for clone calling, and kept in-frame beta chains. For every CDR3 protein sequence, its rows merge into one entry that carries the most common genes and DNA. This sample lists about 240,000 distinct CDR3 sequences; about 23% were detected once. Together, the top ten hold about 2.6% of the sample.

The sample was PBMCs, taken before TCRalphabeta/CD19-depleted stem cell transplant. The receptors shown here come from a girl aged 2-10 years with Fanconi anemia, due to receive a stem cell transplant.

This clonotype has a handful of counts. V is TRBV10-3 and J is TRBJ2-1; TRBD2 agrees at 14 bases. The V gene's germline CDR1 is ENHRY and CDR2 SYGVKD. Trimming removed 2 bases from V and 6 bases from J; junction bases left unmatched: 3. The CDR3 spans 16 residues. This chain's CDR3 is CAISEGLAGGTNEQFF. In nucleotides, the CDR3 is TGTGCCATCAGTGAGGGACTAGCGGGGGGTACCAATGAGCAGTTCTTC.

This clonotype occurred once. The chain recombines TRBV15 with TRBJ2-7; D is perhaps TRBD1 (6 bases). The V gene lost 3 bases and the J gene lost 4 bases, with 16 bases spanning the gap. The CDR3 spans 15 residues. Germline V gene lookup returns CDR1 LNHNV and CDR2 YYDKDF (reference sequence). The CDR3 nucleotides are TGTGCCACCAGCAGCGACAGGTCTAGAAGTTACGAGCAGTACTTC. It is translated as CATSSDRSRSYEQYF.

This clonotype was recorded at least ten times. The rearrangement links TRBV28 to TRBJ2-7; the D is unclear. Germline loops: CDR1 MDHEN, CDR2 SYDVKM. V lost 10 bases and J 3 bases, leaving 10 bases between the germline ends. CDR3 length: 11 residues. CDR3 residues: CATRTVYEQYF. The CDR3 DNA follows: TGTGCCACCAGGACGGTCTACGAGCAGTACTTC.

V gene TRBV11-2 combines with J gene TRBJ2-7; the match to TRBD2 covers 12 bases. Trimming removed 7 bases from V and 3 bases from J; junction bases left unmatched: 10. In germline, CDR1 is SGHAT, CDR2 FQNNGV. The CDR3 runs 16 residues. The CDR3, as DNA: TGTGCCAGCACCGGACTAGCGGGATCTCCCTACTACGAGCAGTACTTC. Translated: CASTGLAGSPYYEQYF.

On this clonotype itself: One end of the junction does not line up with germline, which may come from a read error. The V gene is TRBV29-1, the J gene TRBJ2-2; weak D call: TRBD1 (5 bases). The CDR3 consists of 16 residues. The germline V gene encodes CDR1 SQVTM and CDR2 ANQGSEA. CDR3 coding DNA: TGCAGCGTTGAAGAAAGGCAGGGCTGGAACGCCGGGGAGCTGTTTTTT. Translation gives CSVEERQGWNAGELFF.

Remarks on this clonotype: This may stem from a read error, because a much larger clone lies one nucleotide away. The rearrangement links TRBV5-1 to TRBJ2-7, with 11 bases matching TRBD2. CDR1 and CDR2 (germline): SGHRS, YFSETQ. The trim removed 4 bases at V and 2 bases at J, leaving 2 bases unmatched. CDR3 length: 14 amino acids. The CDR3 here is CASSGTSGAYEQYF. The CDR3, as DNA: TGCGCCAGCAGCGGGACTAGCGGCGCCTACGAGCAGTACTTC.

This clonotype was detected a few times. This chain links TRBV20-1 with TRBJ2-1; 11 positions match TRBD2. The CDR3 spans 14 residues. CDR1 is DFQATT and CDR2 is SNEGSKA in the germline V gene (reference sequence). V was pared by 3 bases and J by 8 bases, with 6 bases of the junction left unmatched. The CDR3 loop is CSASRLAGGDEQFF. As DNA, the CDR3 is TGCAGTGCTAGTAGGCTAGCGGGAGGAGATGAGCAGTTCTTC.

V is TRBV10-3 and J is TRBJ2-5, with 9 bases identical to TRBD1. Trimming took 6 bases from V and 5 from J; bases not matched to a gene: 4. CDR3 length: 13 amino acids. Looked up from germline, CDR1 is ENHRY and CDR2 is SYGVKD. CDR3 sequence reads: CAIRGQGGETQYF. The CDR3 region has the DNA TGTGCCATCAGGGGACAGGGAGGTGAGACCCAGTACTTC.

In its sample, this clonotype was seen a few times. V and J are TRBV11-2 and TRBJ2-5; 8 bases line up with TRBD2. V lost 3 bases, J lost 3 bases, and 3 bases stayed unmatched. CDR3 length: 14 amino acids. The germline V gene encodes CDR1 SGHAT and CDR2 FQNNGV. CDR3 residues: CASSFVLAEETQYF. CDR3 coding DNA: TGTGCCAGCAGCTTCGTACTAGCGGAAGAGACCCAGTACTTC.

J is TRBJ2-7 and V is TRBV7-2, with no clear D. Germline V gene lookup returns CDR1 SGHTA and CDR2 FQGNSA. V lost 1 base and J 3 bases, leaving 7 bases between the germline ends. The CDR3 consists of 13 residues. Here the CDR3 DNA reads TGTGCCAGCAGCTTAGAGCTAATCTACGAGCAGTACTTC. Its translation: CASSLELIYEQYF.

The chain joins TRBV18 to TRBJ2-7; D possibly corresponds to TRBD2 (6 bases). The V end was cut by 2 bases, the J end by 2 bases, with 13 bases between. This CDR3 is built from 15 residues. Per the germline V gene, CDR1 is KGHSH and CDR2 is LQKENI. CDR3 DNA sequence: TGTGCCAGCTCACCAGTGGGGGAGGCCCCCTACGAGCAGTACTTC. It codes for CASSPVGEAPYEQYF. Using reference TRBV18 and TRBJ2-7 for the parts outside the CDR3, the full variable domain is NAGVMQNPRHLVRRRGQEARLRCSPMKGHSHVYWYRQLPEEGLKFMVYLQKENIIDESGMPKERFSAEFPKEGPSILRIQQVVRGDSAAYFCASSPVGEAPYEQYFGPGTRLTVT.

This clonotype was detected ten times or more. The rearrangement joins TRBV12-3 or TRBV12-4 to TRBJ2-7; D is unresolved. The CDR3 consists of 12 residues. Trimming shortened V by 5 bases and J by 3 bases, and 8 bases separated the two germline ends. The CDR3 loop reads CASSPLDYEQYF. Here the CDR3 DNA reads TGTGCCAGCAGTCCTCTTGACTACGAGCAGTACTTC.

Ten or more counts support this clonotype. The J gene is TRBJ2-5, the V gene TRBV7-2, with D possibly matching TRBD1 (6 bases). Deletions cut 4 bases from V and 3 bases from J, with 12 bases between. The CDR3 spans 14 residues. From germline, CDR1 is SGHTA and CDR2 FQGNSA. This CDR3 reads CASSSNRVKETQYF. The CDR3 DNA reads TGTGCCAGCAGCTCCAACAGGGTAAAAGAGACCCAGTACTTC.

V and J are TRBV19 and TRBJ1-1; D gene ambiguous. Trimming left V 6 bases short and J 4 bases short, with 12 bases between. The germline V gene has CDR1 LNHDA and CDR2 SQIVND (reference sequence). The CDR3 contains 13 residues. The CDR3 DNA reads as TGTGCCAGTAGGGTGGGCGTGGGCACTGAAGCTTTCTTT. Translation: CASRVGVGTEAFF.

The rearrangement joins TRBV6-5 to TRBJ2-7; D remains unclear. The CDR3 extends over 19 amino acids. Germline lookup yields CDR1 MNHEY and CDR2 SVGAGI. V lost 0 bases, J lost 0 bases, and 21 bases lay in between. This CDR3 is CASSYSIPKLVALSYEQYF. Written as DNA, the CDR3 is TGTGCCAGCAGTTACTCGATTCCGAAATTAGTTGCCCTCTCCTACGAGCAGTACTTC.

This clonotype was counted between two and nine times. This chain connects TRBV20-1 to TRBJ1-1; no clear D. The CDR3 runs to 13 residues. Deletions cut 6 bases from V and 4 bases from J, with 15 bases between. Germline-derived CDR1 and CDR2 are DFQATT and SNEGSKA (reference sequence). The CDR3 loop reads CSAPMGIPTEAFF. CDR3 bases: TGCAGTGCCCCCATGGGGATTCCCACTGAAGCTTTCTTT.

V is TRBV2 and J is TRBJ2-1, with D perhaps matching TRBD2 (5 bases). The germline CDR1 and CDR2 sequences are SNHLY and FYNNEI. V lost 6 bases and J lost 0, with 12 bases in between. CDR3 size: 15 residues. The CDR3 sequence: CASREERGSYNEQFF. DNA for the CDR3: TGTGCCAGCAGGGAGGAACGAGGCTCCTACAATGAGCAGTTCTTC.

This clonotype has a count of ten or more. The rearrangement joins TRBV20-1 to TRBJ2-3, with 13 bases matching TRBD2. Looked up from germline, CDR1 is DFQATT and CDR2 is SNEGSKA (reference sequence). The CDR3 extends over 16 amino acids. The V and J ends lost 4 bases and 2 bases, in that order; junction bases with no gene match: 6. The chain's CDR3 is CSATLAGGGPTDTQYF. The DNA for the CDR3 is TGCAGTGCTACACTAGCGGGAGGGGGGCCCACAGATACGCAGTATTTT.

This clonotype has just a few counts. DNA of the CDR3: TGCGCCAGCAGCTTGGATCGATACAGGGCAGCCTACGAGCAGTACTTC. This codes for CASSLDRYRAAYEQYF. V gene TRBV5-1 combines with J gene TRBJ2-7, with TRBD1 as a possible D gene (6 bases). The V and J ends lost 0 bases and 2 bases respectively, with 15 bases between them. CDR1 is SGHRS and CDR2 is YFSETQ in the germline V gene. The CDR3 runs 16 residues.